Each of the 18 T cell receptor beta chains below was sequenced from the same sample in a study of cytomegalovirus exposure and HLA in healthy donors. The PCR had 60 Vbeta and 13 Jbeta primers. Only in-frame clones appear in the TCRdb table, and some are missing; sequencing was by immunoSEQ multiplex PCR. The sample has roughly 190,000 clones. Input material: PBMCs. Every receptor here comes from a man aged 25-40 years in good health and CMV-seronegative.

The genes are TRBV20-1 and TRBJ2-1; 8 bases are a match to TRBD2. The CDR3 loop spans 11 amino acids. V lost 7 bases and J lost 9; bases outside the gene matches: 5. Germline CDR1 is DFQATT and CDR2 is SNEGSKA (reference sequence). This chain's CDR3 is CSGRTSSEQFF. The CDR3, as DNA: TGCAGTGGCCGGACTAGCAGTGAGCAGTTCTTC.

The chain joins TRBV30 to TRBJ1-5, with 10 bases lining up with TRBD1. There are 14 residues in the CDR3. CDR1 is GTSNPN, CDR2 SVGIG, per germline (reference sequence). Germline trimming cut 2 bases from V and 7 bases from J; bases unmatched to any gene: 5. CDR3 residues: CAWSLTGGRQPQHF. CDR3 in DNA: TGTGCCTGGAGTCTGACAGGGGGCAGACAGCCCCAGCATTTT.

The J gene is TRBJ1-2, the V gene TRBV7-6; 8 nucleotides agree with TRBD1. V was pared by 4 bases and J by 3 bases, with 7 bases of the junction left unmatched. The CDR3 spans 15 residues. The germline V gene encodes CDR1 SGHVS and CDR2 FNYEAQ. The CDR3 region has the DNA TGTGCCAGCAGCTCGGGGGGACAGGCGGACTATGGCTACACCTTC. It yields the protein CASSSGGQADYGYTF.

The CDR3 coding sequence is TGTGCCAGCAGTCCCTGGACAGGGTCGGACACTGAAGCTTTCTTT. It translates to CASSPWTGSDTEAFF. The chain uses TRBV6-5 and TRBJ1-1; TRBD1 matches at 8 bases. The CDR3 runs 15 residues. Germline values: CDR1 MNHEY, CDR2 SVGAGI. With V trimmed by 5 bases and J by 3 bases, 8 bases remained unmatched.

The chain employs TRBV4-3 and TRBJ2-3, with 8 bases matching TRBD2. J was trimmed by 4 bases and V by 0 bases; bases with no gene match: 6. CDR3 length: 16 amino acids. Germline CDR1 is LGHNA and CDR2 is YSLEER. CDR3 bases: TGCGCCAGCAGCCAAGATTGGACGGGGGGGCCAGATACGCAGTATTTT. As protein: CASSQDWTGGPDTQYF.

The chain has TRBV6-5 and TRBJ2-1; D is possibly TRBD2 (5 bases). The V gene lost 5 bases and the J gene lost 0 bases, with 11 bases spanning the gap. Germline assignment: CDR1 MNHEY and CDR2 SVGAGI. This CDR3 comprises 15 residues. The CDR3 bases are TGTGCCAGCAGTGGGAGCGGAAGCTCCTACAATGAGCAGTTCTTC. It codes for CASSGSGSSYNEQFF.

Written as DNA, the CDR3 is TGTGCCAGCAGCTCTACAGGGGTTGGGGAAAAACTGTTTTTT. Translation gives CASSSTGVGEKLFF. The chain is built from TRBV5-4 and TRBJ1-4, with 7 bases identical to TRBD1. V gave up 3 bases and J gave up 8 bases; unmatched junction bases: 7. From germline, CDR1 is SGHNT and CDR2 YYREEE (reference sequence). There are 14 residues in the CDR3.

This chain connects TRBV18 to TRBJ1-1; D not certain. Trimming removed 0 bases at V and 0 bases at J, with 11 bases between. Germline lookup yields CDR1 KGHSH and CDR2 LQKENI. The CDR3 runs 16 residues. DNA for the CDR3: TGTGCCAGCTCACCACCGCGGGGAAGAATGAACACTGAAGCTTTCTTT. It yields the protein CASSPPRGRMNTEAFF.

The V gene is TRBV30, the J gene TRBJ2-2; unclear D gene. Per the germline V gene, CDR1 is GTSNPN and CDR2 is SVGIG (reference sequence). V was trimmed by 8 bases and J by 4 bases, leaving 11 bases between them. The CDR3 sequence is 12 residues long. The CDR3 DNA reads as TGTGCCAACGGAGAACCCACCGGGGAGCTGTTTTTT. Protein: CANGEPTGELFF.

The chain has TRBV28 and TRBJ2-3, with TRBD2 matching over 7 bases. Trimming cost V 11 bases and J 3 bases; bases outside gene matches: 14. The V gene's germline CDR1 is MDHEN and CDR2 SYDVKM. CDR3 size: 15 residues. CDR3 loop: CAAMGSGIWTDTQYF. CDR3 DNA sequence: TGTGCCGCTATGGGGAGCGGGATCTGGACAGATACGCAGTATTTT. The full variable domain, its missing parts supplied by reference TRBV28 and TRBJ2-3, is DVKVTQSSRYLVKRTGEKVFLECVQDMDHENMFWYRQDPGLGLRLIYFSYDVKMKEKGDIPEGYSVSREKKERFSLILESASTNQTSMYLCAAMGSGIWTDTQYFGPGTRLTVL.

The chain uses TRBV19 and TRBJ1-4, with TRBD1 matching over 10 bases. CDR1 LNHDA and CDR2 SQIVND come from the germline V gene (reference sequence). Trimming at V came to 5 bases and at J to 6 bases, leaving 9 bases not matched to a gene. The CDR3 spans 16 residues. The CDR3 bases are TGTGCCAGTAGTCCATCACGGGGGACAGGGGATGAAAAACTGTTTTTT. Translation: CASSPSRGTGDEKLFF.

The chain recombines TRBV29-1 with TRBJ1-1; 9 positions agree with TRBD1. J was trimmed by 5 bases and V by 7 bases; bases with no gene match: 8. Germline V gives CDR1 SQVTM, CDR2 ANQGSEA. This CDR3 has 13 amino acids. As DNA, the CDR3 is TGCAGCGCAGACGGACAGGGGAGAACTGAAGCTTTCTTT. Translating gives CSADGQGRTEAFF.

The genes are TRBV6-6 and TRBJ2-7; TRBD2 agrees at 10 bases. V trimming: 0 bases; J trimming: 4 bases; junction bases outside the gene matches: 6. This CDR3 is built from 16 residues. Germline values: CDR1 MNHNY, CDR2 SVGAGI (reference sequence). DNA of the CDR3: TGTGCCAGCAGTTACTCCGGGGAACTAGCGGGGTACGAGCAGTACTTC. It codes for CASSYSGELAGYEQYF.

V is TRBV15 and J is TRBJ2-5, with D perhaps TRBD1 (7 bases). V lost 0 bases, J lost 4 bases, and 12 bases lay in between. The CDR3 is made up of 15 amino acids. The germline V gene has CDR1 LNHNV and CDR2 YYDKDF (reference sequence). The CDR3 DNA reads TGTGCCACCAGCAGAGATCCAGGGGGGTCAGAGACCCAGTACTTC. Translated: CATSRDPGGSETQYF.

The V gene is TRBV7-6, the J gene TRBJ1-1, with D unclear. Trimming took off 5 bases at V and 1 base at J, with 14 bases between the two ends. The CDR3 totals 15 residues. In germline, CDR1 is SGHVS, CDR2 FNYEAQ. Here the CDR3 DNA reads TGTGCCAGCAGCCCGAAGCGGCCCCGGAACACTGAAGCTTTCTTT. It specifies CASSPKRPRNTEAFF. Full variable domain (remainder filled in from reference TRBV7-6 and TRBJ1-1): GAGVSQSPRYKVTKRGQDVALRCDPISGHVSLYWYRQALGQGPEFLTYFNYEAQQDKSGLPNDRFSAERPEGSISTLTIQRTEQRDSAMYRCASSPKRPRNTEAFFGQGTRLTVV.

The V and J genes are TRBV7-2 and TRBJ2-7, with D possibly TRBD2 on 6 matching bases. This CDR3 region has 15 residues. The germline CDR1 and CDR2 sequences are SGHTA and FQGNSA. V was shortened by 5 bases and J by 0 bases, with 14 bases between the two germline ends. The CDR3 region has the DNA TGTGCCAGCAGCCCAGCGCGGGGAGGCTCCTACGAGCAGTACTTC. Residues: CASSPARGGSYEQYF. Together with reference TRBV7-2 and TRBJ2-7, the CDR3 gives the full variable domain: GAGVSQSPSNKVTEKGKDVELRCDPISGHTALYWYRQSLGQGLEFLIYFQGNSAPDKSGLPSDRFSAERTGGSVSTLTIQRTQQEDSAVYLCASSPARGGSYEQYFGPGTRLTVT.

CDR3 in DNA: TGCGCCAGCAGCCCTCCCGGGACAGGTGGCTCCTACGAGCAGTACTTC. Amino acid sequence: CASSPPGTGGSYEQYF. The rearrangement joins TRBV5-1 to TRBJ2-7, with TRBD1 matching over 8 bases. Trimming cost V 4 bases and J 0 bases; bases outside gene matches: 9. CDR3 length: 16 residues. Per the germline V gene, CDR1 is SGHRS and CDR2 is YFSETQ.

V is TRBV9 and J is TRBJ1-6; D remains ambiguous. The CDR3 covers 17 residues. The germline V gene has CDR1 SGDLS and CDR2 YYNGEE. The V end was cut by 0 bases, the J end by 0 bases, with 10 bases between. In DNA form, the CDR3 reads TGTGCCAGCAGCGTAGCTCTACAGAGCTCCTATAATTCACCCCTCCACTTT. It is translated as CASSVALQSSYNSPLHF. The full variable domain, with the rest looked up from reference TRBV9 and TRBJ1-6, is DSGVTQTPKHLITATGQRVTLRCSPRSGDLSVYWYQQSLDQGLQFLIQYYNGEERAKGNILERFSAQQFPDLHSELNLSSLELGDSALYFCASSVALQSSYNSPLHFGNGTRLTVT.